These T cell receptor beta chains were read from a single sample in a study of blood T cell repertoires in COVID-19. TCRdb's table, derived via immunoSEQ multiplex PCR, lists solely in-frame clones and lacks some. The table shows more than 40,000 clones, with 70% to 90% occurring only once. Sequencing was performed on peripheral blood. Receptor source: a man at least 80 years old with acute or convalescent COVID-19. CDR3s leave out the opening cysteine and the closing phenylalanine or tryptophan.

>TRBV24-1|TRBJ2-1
ATSPLGGSSYNEQF
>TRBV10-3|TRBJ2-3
AISGGLAGRADTQY
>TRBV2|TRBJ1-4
ASTGGGNNEKLF
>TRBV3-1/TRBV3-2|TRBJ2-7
ASSQERSGKQY
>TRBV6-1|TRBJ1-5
ASSDLGVQPQH
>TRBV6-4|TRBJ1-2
ASSAGQGYGYT
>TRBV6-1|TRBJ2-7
ASSEFPGQYEQY
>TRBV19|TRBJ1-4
ASSIGGTGTTNEKLF
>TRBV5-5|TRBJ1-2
ASSSSGTGNYGYT
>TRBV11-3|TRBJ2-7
ASSLDTPYEQY
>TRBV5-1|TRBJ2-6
ASSVDRGGAGANVLT
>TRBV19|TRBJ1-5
ASRVGSQPQH
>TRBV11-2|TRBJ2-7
ASSLRAGKGYEQY
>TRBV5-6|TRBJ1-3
ASSPSDRENLPGNTIY
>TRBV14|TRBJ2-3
ASASGGTDTQY
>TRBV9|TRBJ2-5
ASSVAPAGGLETQY
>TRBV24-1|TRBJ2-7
ATQKEGGNEQY
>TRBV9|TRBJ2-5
ASSGGQGAQETQY
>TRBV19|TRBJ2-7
ASSISASGGASSYEQY
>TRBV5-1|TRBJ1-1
ASSPWGGLNTEAF
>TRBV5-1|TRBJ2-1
ASSWSGRDNEQF
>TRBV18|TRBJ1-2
ASSPNLGQGTGYT
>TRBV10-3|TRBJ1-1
AISDRVTGNTEAF
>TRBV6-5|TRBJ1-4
ASRKQGGGEKLF
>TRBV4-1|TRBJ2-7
ASSLRDRGRGEQY
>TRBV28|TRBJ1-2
ASEGELYGYT
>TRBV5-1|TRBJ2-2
ASSFSAGGIGELF
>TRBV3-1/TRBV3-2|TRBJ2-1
ASSLLAGGGEQF